This paragraph reports one TCR beta chain. Its target is not known. The sample is drawn from a study of monozygotic twins with inflammatory bowel disease. The CDR3 is 13 residues long. Germline lookup yields CDR1 MDHEN and CDR2 SYDVKM. Molecular identifiers with 6-nucleotide sample barcodes were added during cDNA synthesis via template switching. TCRdb re-called the 5' RACE reads and catalogs CDR3 proteins one per entry, DNA excluded. The table lists about 420,000 distinct CDR3 sequences. Findings and caveats of the study: Against healthy co-twins, IBD patients had lower TCRbeta diversity (measured by inverse Simpson). Similarity of repertoires did not differ between concordant and discordant twins, possibly from limited power.

Material for sequencing was blood. V gene TRBV28 combines with J gene TRBJ1-4; without DNA, the TCRdb call of TRBD1 cannot be checked. This TCR came from a human donor with ulcerative colitis or Crohn's disease, or a healthy co-twin of an affected twin (not recorded which). CDR3 amino acids: CASSLNRAEKLFF.